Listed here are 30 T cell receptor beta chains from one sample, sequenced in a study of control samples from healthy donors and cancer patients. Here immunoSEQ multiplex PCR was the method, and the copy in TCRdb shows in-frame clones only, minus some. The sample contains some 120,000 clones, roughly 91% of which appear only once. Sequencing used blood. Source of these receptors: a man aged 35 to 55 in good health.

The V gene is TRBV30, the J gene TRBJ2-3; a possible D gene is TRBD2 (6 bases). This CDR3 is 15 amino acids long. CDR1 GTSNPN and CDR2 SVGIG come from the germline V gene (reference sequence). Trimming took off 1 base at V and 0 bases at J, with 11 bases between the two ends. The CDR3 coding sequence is TGTGCCTGGAGTGACCTAGCGCCTAGCACAGATACGCAGTATTTT. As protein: CAWSDLAPSTDTQYF.

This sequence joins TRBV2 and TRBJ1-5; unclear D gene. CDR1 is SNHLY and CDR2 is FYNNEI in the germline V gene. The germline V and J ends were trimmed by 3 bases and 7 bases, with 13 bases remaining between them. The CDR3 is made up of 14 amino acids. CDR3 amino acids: CASSEKHLRQPQHF. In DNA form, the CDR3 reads TGTGCCAGCAGTGAGAAGCACCTTCGGCAGCCCCAGCATTTT. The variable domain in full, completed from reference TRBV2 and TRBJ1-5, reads EPEVTQTPSHQVTQMGQEVILRCVPISNHLYFYWYRQILGQKVEFLVSFYNNEISEKSEIFDDQFSVERPDGSNFTLKIRSTKLEDSAMYFCASSEKHLRQPQHFGDGTRLSIL.

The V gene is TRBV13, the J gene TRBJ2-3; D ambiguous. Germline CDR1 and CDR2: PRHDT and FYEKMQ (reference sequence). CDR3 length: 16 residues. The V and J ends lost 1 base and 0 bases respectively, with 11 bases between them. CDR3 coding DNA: TGTGCCAGCAGCTTAGAAAGTCCAGCGAGCACAGATACGCAGTATTTT. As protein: CASSLESPASTDTQYF.

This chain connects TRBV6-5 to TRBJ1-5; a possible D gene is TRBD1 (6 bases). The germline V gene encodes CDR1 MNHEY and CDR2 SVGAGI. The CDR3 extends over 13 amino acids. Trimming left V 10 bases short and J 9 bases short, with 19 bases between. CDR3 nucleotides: TGTGCCACGGTCCGGGACAATCCCCGGCCCCAGCATTTT. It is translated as CATVRDNPRPQHF.

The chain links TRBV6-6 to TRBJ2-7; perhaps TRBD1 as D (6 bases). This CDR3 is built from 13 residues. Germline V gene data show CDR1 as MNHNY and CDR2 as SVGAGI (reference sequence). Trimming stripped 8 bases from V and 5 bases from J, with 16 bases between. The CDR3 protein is CASRRAGAHEQYF. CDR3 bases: TGTGCCAGCCGACGGGCAGGGGCCCACGAGCAGTACTTC.

CDR3 coding DNA: TGCGCCAGCAGCCAAGATTATGGCGGTTCTATCGGCTACACCTTC. Translating gives CASSQDYGGSIGYTF. V gene TRBV4-3 combines with J gene TRBJ1-2, with D unclear. Germline lookup yields CDR1 LGHNA and CDR2 YSLEER. Deletions cut 0 bases from V and 8 bases from J, with 16 bases between. This CDR3 comprises 15 residues.

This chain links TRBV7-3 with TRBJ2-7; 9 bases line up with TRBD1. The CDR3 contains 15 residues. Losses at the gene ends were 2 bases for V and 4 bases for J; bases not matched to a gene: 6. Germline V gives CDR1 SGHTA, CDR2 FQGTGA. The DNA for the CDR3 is TGTGCCAGCAGCTTAGGTCCGGGACAGGGATACGAGCAGTACTTC. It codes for CASSLGPGQGYEQYF. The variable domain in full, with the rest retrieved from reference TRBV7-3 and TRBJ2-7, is GAGVSQTPSNKVTEKGKYVELRCDPISGHTALYWYRQSLGQGPEFLIYFQGTGAADDSGLPNDRFFAVRPEGSVSTLKIQRTERGDSAVYLCASSLGPGQGYEQYFGPGTRLTVT.

The CDR3 reads CASSYSGVGTDTQYF. CDR3 DNA: TGCGCCAGCAGTTATAGCGGGGTCGGTACAGATACGCAGTATTTT. The chain recombines TRBV10-1 with TRBJ2-3, with 8 bases aligning to TRBD2. J lost 3 bases, V lost 5 bases, and 7 bases had no gene match. The CDR3 contains 15 residues. The germline gives CDR1 WNHNN, CDR2 SYGVQD (reference sequence).

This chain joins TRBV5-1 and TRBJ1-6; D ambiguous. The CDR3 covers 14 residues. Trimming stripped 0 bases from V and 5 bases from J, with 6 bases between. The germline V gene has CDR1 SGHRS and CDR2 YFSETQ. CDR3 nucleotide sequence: TGCGCCAGCAGCTTGGTGGGAGATAATTCACCCCTCCACTTT. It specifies CASSLVGDNSPLHF.

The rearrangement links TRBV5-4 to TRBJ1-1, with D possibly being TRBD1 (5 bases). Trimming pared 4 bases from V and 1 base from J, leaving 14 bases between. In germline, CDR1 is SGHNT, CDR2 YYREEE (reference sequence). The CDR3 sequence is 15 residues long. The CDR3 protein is CASSPGGGRNTEAFF. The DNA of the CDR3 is TGTGCCAGCAGCCCGGGGGGAGGGAGGAACACTGAAGCTTTCTTT.

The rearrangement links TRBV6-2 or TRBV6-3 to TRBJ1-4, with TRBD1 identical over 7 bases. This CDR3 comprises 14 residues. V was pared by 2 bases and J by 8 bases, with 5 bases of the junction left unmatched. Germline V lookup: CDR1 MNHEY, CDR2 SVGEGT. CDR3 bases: TGTGCCAGCAGTTACGAGCGGGACAGCGAAAAACTGTTTTTT. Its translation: CASSYERDSEKLFF.

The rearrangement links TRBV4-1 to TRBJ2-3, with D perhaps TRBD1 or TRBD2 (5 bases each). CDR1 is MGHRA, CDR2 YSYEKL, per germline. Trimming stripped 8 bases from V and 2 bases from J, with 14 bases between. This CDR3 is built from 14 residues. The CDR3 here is CASGTIAPTDTQYF. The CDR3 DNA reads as TGCGCCAGCGGGACGATAGCCCCCACAGATACGCAGTATTTT.

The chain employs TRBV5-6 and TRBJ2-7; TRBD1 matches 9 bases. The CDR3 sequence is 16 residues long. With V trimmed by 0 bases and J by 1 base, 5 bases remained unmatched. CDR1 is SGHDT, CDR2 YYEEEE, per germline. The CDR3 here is CASSLGGGTGSYEQYF. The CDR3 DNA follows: TGTGCCAGCAGCTTGGGGGGTGGGACAGGGTCCTACGAGCAGTACTTC. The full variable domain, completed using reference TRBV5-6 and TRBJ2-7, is DAGVTQSPTHLIKTRGQQVTLRCSPKSGHDTVSWYQQALGQGPQFIFQYYEEEERQRGNFPDRFSGHQFPNYSSELNVNALLLGDSALYLCASSLGGGTGSYEQYFGPGTRLTVT.

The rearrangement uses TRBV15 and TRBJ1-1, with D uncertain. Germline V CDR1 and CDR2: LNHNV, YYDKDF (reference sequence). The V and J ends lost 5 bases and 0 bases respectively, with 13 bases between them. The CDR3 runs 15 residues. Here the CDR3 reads CATSSPRALNTEAFF. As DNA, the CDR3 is TGTGCCACCAGCTCCCCCCGGGCGCTGAACACTGAAGCTTTCTTT. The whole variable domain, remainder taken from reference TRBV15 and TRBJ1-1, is DAMVIQNPRYQVTQFGKPVTLSCSQTLNHNVMYWYQQKSSQAPKLLFHYYDKDFNNEADTPDNFQSRRPNTSFCFLDIRSPGLGDTAMYLCATSSPRALNTEAFFGQGTRLTVV.

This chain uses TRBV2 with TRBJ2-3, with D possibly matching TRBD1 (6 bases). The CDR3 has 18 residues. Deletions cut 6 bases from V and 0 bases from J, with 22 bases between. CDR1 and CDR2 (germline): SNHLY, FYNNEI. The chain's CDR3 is CASRANRDRPFSTDTQYF. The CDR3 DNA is TGTGCCAGCAGGGCCAATAGAGACAGGCCATTTAGCACAGATACGCAGTATTTT.

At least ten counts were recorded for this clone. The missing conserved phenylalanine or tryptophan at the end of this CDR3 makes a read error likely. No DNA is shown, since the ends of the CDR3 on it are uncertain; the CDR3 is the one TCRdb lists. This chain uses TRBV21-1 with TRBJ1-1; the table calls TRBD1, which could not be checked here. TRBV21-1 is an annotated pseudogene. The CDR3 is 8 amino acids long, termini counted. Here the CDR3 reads CARTKGHL.

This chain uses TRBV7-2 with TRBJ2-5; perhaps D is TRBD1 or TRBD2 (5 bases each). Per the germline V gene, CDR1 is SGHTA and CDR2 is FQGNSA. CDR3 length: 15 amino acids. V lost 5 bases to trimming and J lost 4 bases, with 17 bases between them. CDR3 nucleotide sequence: TGTGCCAGCAGCCCTAGCCCGGGGACCCTAGAGACCCAGTACTTC. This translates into CASSPSPGTLETQYF.

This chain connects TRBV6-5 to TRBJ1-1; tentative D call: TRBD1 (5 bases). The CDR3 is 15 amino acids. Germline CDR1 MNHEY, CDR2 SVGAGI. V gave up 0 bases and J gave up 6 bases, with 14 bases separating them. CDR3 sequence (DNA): TGTGCCAGCAGTTACTCGGTGCAGGGAGGGTCTGAAGCTTTCTTT. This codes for CASSYSVQGGSEAFF.

The CDR3 sequence: CASSYSGKQETQYF. The CDR3, as DNA: TGTGCCAGCAGTTACTCTGGCAAACAAGAGACCCAGTACTTC. The V call is TRBV6-6, the J call TRBJ2-5; no reliable D call. The V gene's germline CDR1 is MNHNY and CDR2 SVGAGI (reference sequence). Trimming took off 0 bases at V and 2 bases at J, with 7 bases between the two ends. The CDR3 consists of 14 residues.

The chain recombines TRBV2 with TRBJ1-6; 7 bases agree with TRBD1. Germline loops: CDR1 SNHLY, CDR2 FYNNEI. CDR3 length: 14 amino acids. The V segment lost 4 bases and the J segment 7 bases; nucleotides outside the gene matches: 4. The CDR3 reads CASSARDRNSPLHF. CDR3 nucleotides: TGTGCCAGCAGTGCACGGGACAGAAATTCACCCCTCCACTTT.

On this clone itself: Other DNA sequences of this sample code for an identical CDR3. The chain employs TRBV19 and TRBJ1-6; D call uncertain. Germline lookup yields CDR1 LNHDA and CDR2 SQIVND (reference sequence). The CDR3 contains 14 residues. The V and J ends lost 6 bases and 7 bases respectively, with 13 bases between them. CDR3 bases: TGTGCCAGTAGCCTTCTGGGTTCGAATTCACCCCTCCACTTT. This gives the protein CASSLLGSNSPLHF.

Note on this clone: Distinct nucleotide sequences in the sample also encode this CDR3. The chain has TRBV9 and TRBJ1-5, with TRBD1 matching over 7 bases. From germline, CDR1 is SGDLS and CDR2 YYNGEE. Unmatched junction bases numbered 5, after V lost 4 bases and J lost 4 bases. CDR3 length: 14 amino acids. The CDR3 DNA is TGTGCCAGCAGCCGGACAGGCCAAAATCAGCCCCAGCATTTT. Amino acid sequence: CASSRTGQNQPQHF.

The CDR3 protein is CATPQGNTEAFF. Here the CDR3 DNA reads TGTGCCACCCCTCAGGGGAACACTGAAGCTTTCTTT. The V gene is TRBV24-1, the J gene TRBJ1-1; D perhaps matches TRBD1 (5 bases). This CDR3 spans 12 amino acids. With 9 bases removed from V and 1 base from J, the gap between germline ends came to 8 bases. Germline CDR1 and CDR2: KGHDR and SFDVKD.

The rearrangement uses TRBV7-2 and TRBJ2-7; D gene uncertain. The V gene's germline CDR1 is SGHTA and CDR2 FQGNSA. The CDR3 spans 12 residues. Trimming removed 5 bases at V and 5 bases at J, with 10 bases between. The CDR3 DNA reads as TGTGCCAGCAGCGACCGGACGGACGAGCAGTACTTC. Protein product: CASSDRTDEQYF.

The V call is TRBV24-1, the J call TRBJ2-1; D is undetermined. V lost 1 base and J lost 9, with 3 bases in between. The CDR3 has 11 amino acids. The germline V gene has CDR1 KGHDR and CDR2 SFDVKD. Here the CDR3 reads CATSDFTEQFF. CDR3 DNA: TGTGCCACCAGTGATTTCACTGAGCAGTTCTTC.

The CDR3 DNA sequence: TGTGCCACCAGCAGAGACCTCGTGAGTGGCAGGGAGCTGTTTTTT. This codes for CATSRDLVSGRELFF. The chain is built from TRBV15 and TRBJ2-2; D uncertain. The CDR3 sequence is 15 residues long. Deletions cut 0 bases from V and 9 bases from J, with 14 bases between. The germline V gene has CDR1 LNHNV and CDR2 YYDKDF (reference sequence). Based on the CDR3 plus reference TRBV15 and TRBJ2-2, the full variable domain is DAMVIQNPRYQVTQFGKPVTLSCSQTLNHNVMYWYQQKSSQAPKLLFHYYDKDFNNEADTPDNFQSRRPNTSFCFLDIRSPGLGDTAMYLCATSRDLVSGRELFFGEGSRLTVL.

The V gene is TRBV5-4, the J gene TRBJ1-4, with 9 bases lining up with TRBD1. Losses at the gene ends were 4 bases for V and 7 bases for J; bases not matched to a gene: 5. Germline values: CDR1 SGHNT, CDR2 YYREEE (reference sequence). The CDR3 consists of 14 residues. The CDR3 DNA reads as TGTGCCAGCAGCCATAGACAGGGGGTTGAAAAACTGTTTTTT. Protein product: CASSHRQGVEKLFF.

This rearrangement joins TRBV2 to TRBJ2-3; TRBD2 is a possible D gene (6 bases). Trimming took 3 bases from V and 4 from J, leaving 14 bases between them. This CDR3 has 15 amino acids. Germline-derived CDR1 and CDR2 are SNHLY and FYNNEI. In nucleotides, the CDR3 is TGTGCCAGCAGTGACTGGGGACTGGGGTCAGATACGCAGTATTTT. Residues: CASSDWGLGSDTQYF.

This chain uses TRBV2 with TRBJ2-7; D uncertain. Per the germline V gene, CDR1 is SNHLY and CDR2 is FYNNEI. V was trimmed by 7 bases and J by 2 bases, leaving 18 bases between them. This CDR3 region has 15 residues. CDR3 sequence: CASTLADGVTYEQYF. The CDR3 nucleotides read TGTGCCAGCACTCTTGCGGATGGGGTAACCTACGAGCAGTACTTC.

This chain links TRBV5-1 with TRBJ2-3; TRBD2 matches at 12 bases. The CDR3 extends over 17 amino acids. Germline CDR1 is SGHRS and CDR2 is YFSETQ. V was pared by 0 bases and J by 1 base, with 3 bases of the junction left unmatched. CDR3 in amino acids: CASSLVASGGGTDTQYF. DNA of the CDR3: TGCGCCAGCAGCTTGGTGGCTAGCGGGGGGGGCACAGATACGCAGTATTTT.